The next 2 T cell receptor beta chains were all read from a single sample in a study of a mutant IDH1 vaccine in newly diagnosed glioma. Time point denoted: week 23, last vaccination. The study gave 300 ug of mutant IDH1 20-mer peptide per vaccine dose, with topical imiquimod. These receptors have no known antigen. This table comes from immunoSEQ multiplex PCR, and its TCRdb copy is limited to in-frame clones, with some not included. This sample yields 50,000 to 70,000 clones, of which about nine tenths are seen a single time; roughly 1.4% belongs to the top ten. The sample in question was PBMCs, obtained from a glioma patient whose treatment included an IDH1 peptide vaccine. These receptors all come from a man aged 35 to 55 with glioma.

The gene calls are TRBV6-6 and TRBJ2-5; 7 positions agree with TRBD2. The length of the CDR3 is 14 residues. Germline V lookup: CDR1 MNHNY, CDR2 SVGAGI (reference sequence). The trim removed 5 bases at V and 3 bases at J, leaving 6 bases unmatched. DNA for the CDR3: TGTGCCAGCAGTCCCGGGGGGATAAAAGAGACCCAGTACTTC. Translation: CASSPGGIKETQYF.

The chain joins TRBV5-1 to TRBJ2-1; D gene uncertain. The ends were cut back, 6 bases at V and 0 bases at J, with 13 bases in the middle. Germline lookup yields CDR1 SGHRS and CDR2 YFSETQ. This CDR3 is 15 amino acids long. The CDR3 reads CASTPDGSSYNEQFF. DNA for the CDR3: TGCGCCAGCACCCCGGACGGTAGCTCCTACAATGAGCAGTTCTTC. Variable domain in full (rest from reference TRBV5-1 and TRBJ2-1): KAGVTQTPRYLIKTRGQQVTLSCSPISGHRSVSWYQQTPGQGLQFLFEYFSETQRNKGNFPGRFSGRQFSNSRSEMNVSTLELGDSALYLCASTPDGSSYNEQFFGPGTRLTVL.